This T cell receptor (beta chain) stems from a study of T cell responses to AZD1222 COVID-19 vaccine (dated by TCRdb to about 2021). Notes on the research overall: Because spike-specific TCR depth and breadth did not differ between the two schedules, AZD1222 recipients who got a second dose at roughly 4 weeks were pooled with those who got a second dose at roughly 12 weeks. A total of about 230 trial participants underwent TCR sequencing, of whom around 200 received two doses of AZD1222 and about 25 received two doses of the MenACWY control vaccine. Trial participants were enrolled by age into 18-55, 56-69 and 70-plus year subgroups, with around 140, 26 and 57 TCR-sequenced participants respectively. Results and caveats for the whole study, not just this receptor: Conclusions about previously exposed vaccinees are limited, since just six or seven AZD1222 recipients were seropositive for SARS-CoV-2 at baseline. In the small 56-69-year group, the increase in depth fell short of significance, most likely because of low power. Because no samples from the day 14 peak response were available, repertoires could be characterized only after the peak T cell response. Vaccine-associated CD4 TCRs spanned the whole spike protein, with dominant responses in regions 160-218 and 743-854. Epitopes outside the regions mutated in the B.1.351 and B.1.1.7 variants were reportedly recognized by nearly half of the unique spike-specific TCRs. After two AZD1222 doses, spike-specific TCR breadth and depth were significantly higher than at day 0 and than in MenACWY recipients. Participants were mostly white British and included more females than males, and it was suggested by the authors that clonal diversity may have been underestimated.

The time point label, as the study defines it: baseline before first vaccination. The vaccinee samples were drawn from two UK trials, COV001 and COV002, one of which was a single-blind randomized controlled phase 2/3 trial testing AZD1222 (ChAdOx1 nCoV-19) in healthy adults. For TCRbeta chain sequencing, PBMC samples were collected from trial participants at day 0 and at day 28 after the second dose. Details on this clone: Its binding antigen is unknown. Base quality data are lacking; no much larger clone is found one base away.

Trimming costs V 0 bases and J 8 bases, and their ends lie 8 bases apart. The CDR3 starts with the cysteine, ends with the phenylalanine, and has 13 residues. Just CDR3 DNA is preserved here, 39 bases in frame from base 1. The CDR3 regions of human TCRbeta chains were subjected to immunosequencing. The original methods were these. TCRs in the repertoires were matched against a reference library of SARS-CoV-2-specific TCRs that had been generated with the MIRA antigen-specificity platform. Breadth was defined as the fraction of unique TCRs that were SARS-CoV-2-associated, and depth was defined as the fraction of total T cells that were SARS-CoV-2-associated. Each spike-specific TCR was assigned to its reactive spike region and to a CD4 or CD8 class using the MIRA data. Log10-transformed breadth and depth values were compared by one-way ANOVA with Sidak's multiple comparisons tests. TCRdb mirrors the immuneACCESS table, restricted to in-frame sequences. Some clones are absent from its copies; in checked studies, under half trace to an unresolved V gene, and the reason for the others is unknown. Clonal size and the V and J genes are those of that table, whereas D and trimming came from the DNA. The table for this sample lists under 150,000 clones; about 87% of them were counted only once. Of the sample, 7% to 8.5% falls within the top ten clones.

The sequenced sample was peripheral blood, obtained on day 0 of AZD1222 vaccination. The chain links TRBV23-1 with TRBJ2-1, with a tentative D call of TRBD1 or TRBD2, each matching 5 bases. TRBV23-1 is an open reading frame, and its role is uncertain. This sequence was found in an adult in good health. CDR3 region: CASSQSGVYEQFF. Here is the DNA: TGCGCCAGCAGTCAATCGGGGGTTTATGAGCAGTTCTTC.